This TCR beta chain derives from a study of T cell responses to AZD1222 COVID-19 vaccine. General study results and limits: Among vaccine-associated CD4 TCRs, coverage spanned spike, with dominance at 160-218 and 743-854.

About this clone: Its antigen is currently unknown.

CDR3 length: 13 amino acids. Germline V gene sequence: CDR1 MGHRA, CDR2 YSYEKL. With 0 bases removed from V and 5 bases from J, the gap between germline ends came to 4 bases. Data came from immunoSEQ multiplex PCR; TCRdb stores just in-frame clones and leaves some out. This sample has about 73,000 clones, with approximately 89% found just once. The sample here was peripheral blood, taken on day 0 of AZD1222 vaccination. This clonotype originated in an adult in good health. The chain links TRBV4-1 to TRBJ2-2; D gene uncertain. CDR3 sequence: CASSQDPTGELFF. The CDR3 bases are TGCGCCAGCAGCCAAGATCCGACCGGGGAGCTGTTTTTT.